This TCR beta chain originates from a study of blood T cell repertoires in COVID-19. In the study's own analysis: Reference gene primer amplification yielded estimated nucleated cell counts. Clones were sequenced by immunoSEQ multiplex PCR, and TCRdb holds only the in-frame ones, with some missing. The V and J calls and clone size are taken from that table; D and trimming were inferred from the DNA. Of about 160,000 clones listed, roughly 85% are singletons. CDR1 SGHAT and CDR2 FQNNGV come from the germline V gene. V lost 0 bases to trimming and J lost 3 bases, with 12 bases between them. The length of the CDR3 is 15 residues.

The chain has TRBV11-2 and TRBJ2-7; tentative D call: TRBD1 (6 bases). The clonotype was recovered from a middle-aged man with acute or convalescent COVID-19. Sequencing was carried out using peripheral blood. The CDR3 reads CASSLDSQGNYEQYF. The CDR3 DNA follows: TGTGCCAGCAGCTTAGATAGTCAGGGGAACTACGAGCAGTACTTC.